The 18 T cell receptor beta chains given below trace back to one sample, sequenced in a study of shared clonotypes between healthy human individuals. Using immunoSEQ multiplex PCR, the repertoire was profiled, and TCRdb retains in-frame clones only, with some absent. The sample has about 690,000 clones; less than 95% are singletons. Sequencing was carried out using memory CD8+ T cells from PBMCs. Subset given: CD45RO+ cells pooled with CCR7-negative TemRA cells. These receptors all come from a man between 18 and 35 years old in good health. Some clones in this sample may be carry-over from other donors' samples.

The chain has TRBV2 and TRBJ2-7; weak D call: TRBD1 (5 bases). There are 14 residues in the CDR3. Looked up from germline, CDR1 is SNHLY and CDR2 is FYNNEI. The V gene lost 7 bases and the J gene lost 4 bases, with 17 bases spanning the gap. CDR3 DNA sequence: TGTGCCAGCAAACCGACAGCCTTCCCTTACGAGCAGTACTTC. This sequence encodes CASKPTAFPYEQYF.

This chain joins TRBV2 and TRBJ2-1, with 14 bases aligning to TRBD2. The CDR3 spans 14 residues. The germline V gene encodes CDR1 SNHLY and CDR2 FYNNEI. The trim removed 8 bases at V and 8 bases at J, leaving 5 bases unmatched. The CDR3 DNA sequence: TGTGCCAGCTCGGGGACTAGCGGGAGCTATGAGCAGTTCTTC. It encodes CASSGTSGSYEQFF.

This clone appeared a single time. This chain links TRBV18 with TRBJ2-7; 9 nucleotides match TRBD1. Germline assignment: CDR1 KGHSH and CDR2 LQKENI. The trim removed 3 bases at V and 3 bases at J, leaving 3 bases unmatched. CDR3 length equals 14 residues. Here the CDR3 DNA reads TGTGCCAGCTCACCGGGGACAGGGTACTACGAGCAGTACTTC. Translated, it gives CASSPGTGYYEQYF.

This chain uses TRBV28 with TRBJ2-3; D is perhaps TRBD2 (6 bases). This CDR3 comprises 15 residues. The germline V gene has CDR1 MDHEN and CDR2 SYDVKM. Trimming left V 5 bases short and J 4 bases short, with 16 bases between. The CDR3 nucleotides read TGTGCCAGCAGTATCCAGCGGGTGAGGTCAGATACGCAGTATTTT. It yields the protein CASSIQRVRSDTQYF.

This rearrangement joins TRBV9 to TRBJ2-1; 8 bases are shared with TRBD1. CDR1 is SGDLS, CDR2 YYNGEE, per germline. The CDR3 has 14 residues. The J segment lost 7 bases and the V segment lost 5 bases, leaving 8 bases of the junction unmatched. CDR3 in amino acids: CASRGPDRVNEQFF. The CDR3 DNA reads TGTGCCAGCAGAGGACCGGACAGGGTGAATGAGCAGTTCTTC.

This chain joins TRBV19 and TRBJ2-7, with D possibly TRBD1 on 6 matching bases. The CDR3 runs to 19 residues. The ends were cut back, 3 bases at V and 2 bases at J, with 26 bases in the middle. The V gene's germline CDR1 is LNHDA and CDR2 SQIVND (reference sequence). The CDR3 DNA follows: TGTGCCAGTAGTATTCCCACCATTATGGGACAACACCTACCCTACGAGCAGTACTTC. It codes for CASSIPTIMGQHLPYEQYF.

The V and J genes are TRBV5-4 and TRBJ2-2; D could derive from TRBD1 or TRBD2 (5 bases each). The V gene lost 5 bases and the J gene lost 6 bases, with 14 bases spanning the gap. Germline CDR1 SGHNT, CDR2 YYREEE (reference sequence). The CDR3 extends over 14 amino acids. CDR3 in amino acids: CASSLRGRSGELFF. CDR3 coding DNA: TGTGCCAGCAGTCTGAGGGGAAGGTCCGGGGAGCTGTTTTTT.

The V and J genes are TRBV4-1 and TRBJ1-1, with 7 nucleotides matching TRBD1. CDR1 is MGHRA and CDR2 is YSYEKL in the germline V gene. The CDR3 is made up of 15 amino acids. Trimming took 3 bases from V and 3 from J; bases not matched to a gene: 7. The CDR3 protein is CASSQDSGTDTEAFF. The CDR3 nucleotides are TGCGCCAGCAGCCAGGACTCCGGGACAGACACTGAAGCTTTCTTT.

V is TRBV5-6 and J is TRBJ2-7, with D tentatively TRBD1 (6 bases). Germline values: CDR1 SGHDT, CDR2 YYEEEE. V was trimmed by 0 bases and J by 5 bases, leaving 12 bases between them. The CDR3 has 14 residues. CDR3 residues: CASSLGGLGNEQYF. CDR3 nucleotide sequence: TGTGCCAGCAGCTTGGGGGGGCTCGGGAACGAGCAGTACTTC.

This clone was counted a single time. The chain carries TRBV7-9 and TRBJ2-5; 11 bases line up with TRBD1. The trim removed 6 bases at V and 3 bases at J, leaving 6 bases unmatched. Germline V gene sequence: CDR1 SEHNR, CDR2 FQNEAQ (reference sequence). This CDR3 region has 15 residues. The CDR3 loop is CASRFRDRGEETQYF. Here the CDR3 DNA reads TGTGCCAGCAGATTCCGGGACAGGGGGGAAGAGACCCAGTACTTC.

This chain connects TRBV15 to TRBJ2-1; 9 bases are shared with TRBD2. J was trimmed by 1 base and V by 8 bases; bases with no gene match: 6. Looked up from germline, CDR1 is LNHNV and CDR2 is YYDKDF (reference sequence). The CDR3 is 15 amino acids. CDR3 sequence: CATRSAGGSYNEQFF. The DNA for the CDR3 is TGTGCCACCCGTTCCGCGGGAGGGTCCTACAATGAGCAGTTCTTC.

The genes are TRBV7-8 and TRBJ2-3, with TRBD2 matching over 7 bases. The CDR3 is 15 amino acids. V shed 4 bases and J 2 bases; nucleotides not matched to a gene: 6. CDR1 is SGHVS and CDR2 is FQNEAQ in the germline V gene. Written as DNA, the CDR3 is TGTGCCAGCAGCTATGGGGGAGGGTACACAGATACGCAGTATTTT. It specifies CASSYGGGYTDTQYF.

This clone was recorded at least ten times. For the CDR3, the DNA is TGTGCTAGTGGCTTTGACCGCTTTGAAGCTTTCTTT. It translates to CASGFDRFEAFF. This chain connects TRBV12-5 to TRBJ1-1; D remains unclear. Deletions cut 6 bases from V and 7 bases from J, with 12 bases between. Germline CDR1 LGHNT, CDR2 FRNRAP. There are 12 residues in the CDR3. The full variable domain, its missing parts supplied by reference TRBV12-5 and TRBJ1-1, is DARVTQTPRHKVTEMGQEVTMRCQPILGHNTVFWYRQTMMQGLELLAYFRNRAPLDDSGMPKDRFSAEMPDATLATLKIQPSEPRDSAVYFCASGFDRFEAFFGQGTRLTVV.

The V gene is TRBV12-5, the J gene TRBJ1-2; possibly TRBD1 for D (6 bases). Trimming stripped 4 bases from V and 4 bases from J, with 13 bases between. This CDR3 is 14 amino acids long. The germline V gene has CDR1 LGHNT and CDR2 FRNRAP. The CDR3 loop is CASGYGGATYGYTF. The DNA of the CDR3 is TGTGCTAGTGGTTACGGGGGGGCGACCTATGGCTACACCTTC.

This clone appeared a few times. The chain couples TRBV7-9 to TRBJ2-1; 15 bases agree with TRBD2. The germline V gene encodes CDR1 SEHNR and CDR2 FQNEAQ (reference sequence). This CDR3 is 14 amino acids long. The trim removed 6 bases at V and 9 bases at J, leaving 3 bases unmatched. The CDR3 spells CASRRTSGRGEQFF. The CDR3 DNA sequence: TGTGCCAGCAGAAGGACTAGCGGGAGGGGTGAGCAGTTCTTC.

The V gene is TRBV7-9, the J gene TRBJ2-7, with 11 positions matching TRBD1. The length of the CDR3 is 16 residues. The trim removed 5 bases at V and 3 bases at J, leaving 9 bases unmatched. Germline V lookup: CDR1 SEHNR, CDR2 FQNEAQ (reference sequence). CDR3 DNA: TGTGCCAGCAGCCCCTGGACAGGGGGCACCAACTACGAGCAGTACTTC. Amino acid sequence: CASSPWTGGTNYEQYF.

The J gene is TRBJ2-7, the V gene TRBV6-1, with D possibly TRBD1 on 6 matching bases. Trimming stripped 7 bases from V and 2 bases from J, with 12 bases between. Germline V gene lookup returns CDR1 MNHNS and CDR2 SASEGT. The CDR3 length is 13 residues. The CDR3 DNA follows: TGTGCCAGCATTGTAGGGGGAACCTACGAGCAGTACTTC. The encoded protein is CASIVGGTYEQYF.

A word on this clone: A read error may produce the germline difference seen at one junction end. The V gene is TRBV28, the J gene TRBJ1-4; weak D call: TRBD1 (5 bases). The CDR3 length is 16 residues. The germline gives CDR1 MDHEN, CDR2 SYDVKM. The CDR3 reads CVSSLRKTVGNEKLFF. The CDR3 DNA reads as TGTGTCAGCAGTTTAAGGAAGACAGTCGGTAATGAAAAACTGTTTTTT.